What follows are 23 T cell receptor beta chains derived from one specimen sequenced in a study of regulatory T cells in long-lasting Graves disease. Noted time point: persistent/refractory GD, antithyroid drugs over 5 years with positive TRAb. There was RNA extracted from PBMCs, and the TCR library was made from it. Researchers made TCR beta libraries by using iRepertoire HTBI primers and running Arm-PCR on CDR3 regions. TCRdb passed the multiplex PCR reads through MiXCR, listing each CDR3 protein once. The data contain about 430,000 distinct CDR3 sequences, roughly a fifth of them singletons. Sequenced here: peripheral blood mononuclear cells (PBMCs), sampled when the disease was refractory, from a patient treated with antithyroid drugs. The receptors derive from a female donor with Graves disease.

This clonotype was recorded many times. This rearrangement joins TRBV15 to TRBJ1-1; perhaps TRBD1 as D (5 bases). The CDR3 consists of 17 residues. The germline V and J ends were trimmed by 0 bases and 7 bases, with 21 bases remaining between them. The germline V gene has CDR1 LNHNV and CDR2 YYDKDF (reference sequence). CDR3 coding DNA: TGTGCCACCAGCAGAGATATTCGAGAGGGGAAACGGGGTGAAGCTTTCTTT. It codes for CATSRDIREGKRGEAFF.

This clonotype was seen at least ten times. The chain uses TRBV20-1 and TRBJ2-7; the D gene is possibly TRBD2 (6 bases). The CDR3 has 14 amino acids. Trimming left V 3 bases short and J 3 bases short, with 15 bases between. The V gene's germline CDR1 is DFQATT and CDR2 SNEGSKA (reference sequence). The CDR3 region has the DNA TGCAGTGCTAGCCGGCTAGCGAATTACTACGAGCAGTACTTC. This sequence encodes CSASRLANYYEQYF.

This clonotype was seen many times. The chain couples TRBV6-5 to TRBJ2-5; D gene ambiguous. Germline lookup yields CDR1 MNHEY and CDR2 SVGAGI. The CDR3 loop spans 17 amino acids. The germline V and J ends were trimmed by 0 bases and 0 bases, with 14 bases remaining between them. The CDR3 sequence: CASSYSPPSGYQETQYF. The CDR3 DNA reads TGTGCCAGCAGTTACTCCCCTCCAAGTGGGTACCAAGAGACCCAGTACTTC.

The gene calls are TRBV6-1 and TRBJ2-2, with D possibly TRBD1 on 5 matching bases. There are 14 residues in the CDR3. CDR1 is MNHNS, CDR2 SASEGT, per germline. Trimming stripped 10 bases from V and 6 bases from J, with 18 bases between. This CDR3 is CATLRAGLAGELFF. As DNA, the CDR3 is TGTGCCACCCTACGGGCAGGGTTAGCCGGGGAGCTGTTTTTT.

V is TRBV5-4 and J is TRBJ1-2; no reliable D call. Germline CDR1 SGHNT, CDR2 YYREEE (reference sequence). Trimming removed 1 base from V and 6 bases from J, with 10 bases in between. This CDR3 comprises 13 residues. The CDR3 coding sequence is TGTGCCAGCAGCTTGTCAGATGGCGATGGCTACACCTTC. Protein sequence: CASSLSDGDGYTF. The entire variable domain, with the rest obtained from reference TRBV5-4 and TRBJ1-2, is as follows: ETGVTQSPTHLIKTRGQQVTLRCSSQSGHNTVSWYQQALGQGPQFIFQYYREEENGRGNFPPRFSGLQFPNYSSELNVNALELDDSALYLCASSLSDGDGYTFGSGTRLTVV.

This clonotype showed up just a few times. This chain connects TRBV2 to TRBJ1-6, with 7 bases aligning to TRBD1. The junction had 5 bases not matched to a gene; V was cut back by 6 bases and J by 6 bases. CDR1 and CDR2 from the germline V gene are SNHLY and FYNNEI. CDR3 length: 14 amino acids. CDR3 DNA sequence: TGTGCCAGCAGCCCGGGACAGTCTAATTCACCCCTCCACTTT. The encoded protein is CASSPGQSNSPLHF.

The rearrangement links TRBV7-9 to TRBJ1-1; 10 bases fit TRBD1. The germline V gene encodes CDR1 SEHNR and CDR2 FQNEAQ (reference sequence). V was clipped by 1 base and J by 4 bases; unmatched bases: 6. The CDR3 is 16 amino acids. The chain's CDR3 is CASSLVTGTGATEAFF. In nucleotides, the CDR3 is TGTGCCAGCAGCTTAGTCACCGGGACAGGGGCCACTGAAGCTTTCTTT.

There are many counts of this clonotype. The V gene is TRBV7-2, the J gene TRBJ1-1; D is uncertain. The V gene's germline CDR1 is SGHTA and CDR2 FQGNSA. The CDR3 has 16 amino acids. Trimming took 2 bases from V and 0 from J, leaving 13 bases between them. This CDR3 reads CASSLRRTSMNTEAFF. Written as DNA, the CDR3 is TGTGCCAGCAGCTTAAGAAGGACGTCCATGAACACTGAAGCTTTCTTT.

This clonotype was detected many times. The rearrangement links TRBV28 to TRBJ1-3; D uncertain. The germline V gene has CDR1 MDHEN and CDR2 SYDVKM. The CDR3 contains 13 residues. Trimming cost V 7 bases and J 6 bases, with 13 bases left between them. CDR3 coding DNA: TGTGCCAGCACCCGTGAGGGATTAAACACCATATATTTT. As protein: CASTREGLNTIYF. Full variable domain (rest looked up from reference TRBV28 and TRBJ1-3): DVKVTQSSRYLVKRTGEKVFLECVQDMDHENMFWYRQDPGLGLRLIYFSYDVKMKEKGDIPEGYSVSREKKERFSLILESASTNQTSMYLCASTREGLNTIYFGEGSWLTVV.

This clonotype was observed a few times. The CDR3 nucleotides are TGTGCCAGCAAGGTGGGTCACCTCTCCTACGAGCAGTACTTC. Protein sequence: CASKVGHLSYEQYF. J is TRBJ2-7 and V is TRBV28; D ambiguous. V shed 7 bases and J shed 0 bases, with 13 bases lying between them. The CDR3 contains 14 residues. Germline V gene data show CDR1 as MDHEN and CDR2 as SYDVKM.

This clonotype was seen more than once but under ten times. The chain carries TRBV5-6 and TRBJ2-2; D uncertain. Germline lookup yields CDR1 SGHDT and CDR2 YYEEEE. The CDR3 runs 14 residues. The V end was cut by 0 bases, the J end by 3 bases, with 6 bases between. This CDR3 is CASSLGLDTGELFF. CDR3 in DNA: TGTGCCAGCAGCTTGGGACTGGACACCGGGGAGCTGTTTTTT.

This clonotype was seen a few times. The chain combines TRBV7-9 with TRBJ1-1; D call uncertain. The V end was cut by 5 bases, the J end by 3 bases, with 10 bases between. The germline V gene has CDR1 SEHNR and CDR2 FQNEAQ (reference sequence). This CDR3 is built from 13 residues. CDR3 sequence (DNA): TGTGCCAGCAGCCGACGGCGGGACACTGAAGCTTTCTTT. Amino acid sequence: CASSRRRDTEAFF.

This clonotype was detected many times. The chain uses TRBV28 and TRBJ2-5; D not resolved. CDR3 length: 13 residues. CDR1 is MDHEN and CDR2 is SYDVKM in the germline V gene. Trimming removed 7 bases at V and 2 bases at J, with 11 bases between. Written as DNA, the CDR3 is TGTGCCAGCAATCCCCGCTCACAAGAGACCCAGTACTTC. Translation: CASNPRSQETQYF.

The rearrangement links TRBV5-1 to TRBJ1-2; TRBD1 aligns across 7 bases. Per the germline V gene, CDR1 is SGHRS and CDR2 is YFSETQ. The CDR3 has 14 residues. Trimming at V came to 4 bases and at J to 4 bases, leaving 7 bases not matched to a gene. CDR3 protein: CASSTVGQPYGYTF. The CDR3, as DNA: TGCGCCAGCAGCACCGTGGGACAGCCCTATGGCTACACCTTC.

This clonotype was picked up many times. The rearrangement uses TRBV6-1 and TRBJ2-7; D perhaps matches TRBD1 (6 bases). The CDR3 sequence is 12 residues long. Germline values: CDR1 MNHNS, CDR2 SASEGT. The germline V and J ends were trimmed by 8 bases and 7 bases, with 15 bases remaining between them. DNA for the CDR3: TGTGCCAGCGTGGGGAGAAGGGGGGAGCAGTACTTC. Translating gives CASVGRRGEQYF.

The chain joins TRBV6-1 to TRBJ1-5; possibly TRBD1 for D (6 bases). This CDR3 spans 14 amino acids. V lost 8 bases, J lost 4 bases, and 15 bases lay in between. Germline CDR1 MNHNS, CDR2 SASEGT. This CDR3 is CASGGGWDNQPQHF. The CDR3 nucleotides are TGTGCCAGCGGGGGGGGCTGGGATAATCAGCCCCAGCATTTT.

This clonotype has ten or more counts. The chain uses TRBV12-3 or TRBV12-4 and TRBJ2-7, with 11 bases lining up with TRBD2. The CDR3 covers 15 residues. After removal of 5 bases from V and 3 bases from J, the junction contained 6 bases not matched to a gene. Here the CDR3 DNA reads TGTGCCAGCAGTCCCGGGACTAGCGGAGTCTACGAGCAGTACTTC. Amino acids: CASSPGTSGVYEQYF.

V and J are TRBV9 and TRBJ2-5; 14 nucleotides line up with TRBD2. There are 18 residues in the CDR3. CDR1 is SGDLS and CDR2 is YYNGEE in the germline V gene. The trim removed 4 bases at V and 2 bases at J, leaving 10 bases unmatched. The CDR3 sequence is CASSPGTSGSQIQETQYF. For the CDR3, the DNA is TGTGCCAGCAGCCCTGGGACTAGCGGGAGCCAAATACAAGAGACCCAGTACTTC.

This clonotype appeared a few times. A much larger clone differs by one base, so this may be a read error. This sequence joins TRBV29-1 and TRBJ2-5; TRBD2 matches 8 bases. V shed 3 bases, J shed 2 bases, and the junction held 11 bases outside the gene matches. The CDR3 runs 16 residues. Germline values: CDR1 SQVTM, CDR2 ANQGSEA. CDR3 sequence (DNA): TGCAGCGTTGACCGGGAGGGATGGCCGCATCAAGAGACCCAGTACTTC. Its translation is CSVDREGWPHQETQYF.

The table lists this clonotype with a few counts. V and J are TRBV20-1 and TRBJ2-7; the match to TRBD2 covers 12 bases. This CDR3 has 14 amino acids. V lost 3 bases to trimming and J lost 1 base; unmatched junction nucleotides: 1. Germline V lookup: CDR1 DFQATT, CDR2 SNEGSKA (reference sequence). CDR3 residues: CSASGLAGSYEQYF. The CDR3 coding sequence is TGCAGTGCTAGCGGACTAGCGGGATCCTACGAGCAGTACTTC.

The chain couples TRBV4-1 to TRBJ1-5; D gene ambiguous. Germline V gene lookup returns CDR1 MGHRA and CDR2 YSYEKL. The CDR3 is 15 amino acids. Trimming pared 2 bases from V and 5 bases from J, leaving 13 bases between. CDR3 region: CASSQWNGPDQPQHF. DNA for the CDR3: TGCGCCAGCAGCCAATGGAACGGGCCGGATCAGCCCCAGCATTTT.

As to this clonotype: A much larger clone differs by one base, so this may be a read error. The chain carries TRBV6-1 and TRBJ2-5, with D unclear. Germline CDR1 MNHNS, CDR2 SASEGT. V was clipped by 6 bases and J by 5 bases, with 22 bases between them. The CDR3 loop spans 16 amino acids. The CDR3 DNA reads TGTGCCAGCAGCAAAGTTTTGGACCTGCCCGTGGAGACCCAGTACTTC. This sequence encodes CASSKVLDLPVETQYF.

Only a few counts were recorded for this clonotype. The J gene is TRBJ2-5, the V gene TRBV11-3; the D is unclear. Germline V gene lookup returns CDR1 SGHNT and CDR2 YENEEA. The CDR3 consists of 17 residues. Between the trimmed V and J ends, which lost 5 bases and 2 bases, there was a span of 21 bases. The CDR3 DNA sequence: TGTGCCAGCAGCCCTAACCCGAGTGCGGCAGGACAAGAGACCCAGTACTTC. Protein sequence: CASSPNPSAAGQETQYF.